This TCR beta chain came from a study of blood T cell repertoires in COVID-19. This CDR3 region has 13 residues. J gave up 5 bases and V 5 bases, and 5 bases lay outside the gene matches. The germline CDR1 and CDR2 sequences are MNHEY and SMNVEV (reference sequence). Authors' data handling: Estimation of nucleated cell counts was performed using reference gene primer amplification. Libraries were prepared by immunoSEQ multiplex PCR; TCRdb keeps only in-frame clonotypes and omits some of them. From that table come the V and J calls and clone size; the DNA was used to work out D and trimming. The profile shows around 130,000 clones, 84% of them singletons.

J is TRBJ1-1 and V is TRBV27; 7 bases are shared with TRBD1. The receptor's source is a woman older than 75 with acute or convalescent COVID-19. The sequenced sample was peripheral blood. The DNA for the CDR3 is TGTGCCAGCAGTGCTACAGGGGAAACTGAAGCTTTCTTT. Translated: CASSATGETEAFF.